A selection of T cell receptor beta chains follows, all from one sample in a study of CD8+CD57+ T cells in acquired aplastic anemia. One entry per CDR3 protein results from TCRdb running MiXCR on the reads. The sample holds 180,000 or so distinct CDR3 sequences, roughly 50% seen once. Sequences were obtained from sorted CD4+, CD8+, or CD8+CD57+ T cells (not recorded which) from PBMCs. Receptors were obtained from a human donor with aplastic anemia. CDR3s include the opening cysteine and the closing phenylalanine or tryptophan. The D gene is left open where the match is weak. Clone size is stated in some rows and not others, as once, few, many or a class when expanded.

TRBJ2-3 many - TRBV5-1 TGCGCCAGCAGCGCAAGGATGATAGATACGCAGTATTTT CASSARMIDTQYF
TRBJ1-1 few - TRBV27 TGTGCCAGCAGTCCGCGTGTAGCCACTGAAGCTTTCTTT CASSPRVATEAFF
TRBJ2-3 - - TRBV7-9 TGTGCCACCACAGGGTTGGATACGCAGTATTTT CATTGLDTQYF
TRBJ2-5 many TRBD1 TRBV29-1 TGCAGCGTTGAACCCGACAGGGGGCGGTCAGAGACCCAGTACTTC CSVEPDRGRSETQYF
TRBJ2-3 - TRBD1 TRBV6-5 TGTGCCAGCAGGTATACCGGGACAGGGCGGAACACAGATACGCAGTATTTT CASRYTGTGRNTDTQYF
TRBJ2-7 few - TRBV7-8 TGTGCCAGCAGCCCTCACGCCTACGAGCAGTACTTC CASSPHAYEQYF
TRBJ2-7 - - TRBV20-1 TGCAGTGCTAGACTTGGTGGCGGAGCCTACGAGCAGTACTTC CSARLGGGAYEQYF
TRBJ2-2 - - TRBV2 TGTGCCAGCAGTGAAAGCGCTGGGGAGCTGTTTTTT CASSESAGELFF
TRBJ2-1 - TRBD1 TRBV10-3 TGTGCCAGTCTTCGGGACAGGGGTCATGAGCAGTTCTTC CASLRDRGHEQFF
TRBJ1-2 many - TRBV19 TGTGCCAGTAGTACGGACCCTAACTATGGCTACACCTTC CASSTDPNYGYTF
TRBJ2-7 many TRBD1 TRBV29-1 TGCAGCGCACAGACAGGGGCCTCCTACGAGCAGTACTTC CSAQTGASYEQYF
TRBJ2-3 many - TRBV19 TGTGCCAGTAGTATGCCTCGGTTGGCGGACACAGATACGCAGTATTTT CASSMPRLADTDTQYF
TRBJ1-1 - - TRBV20-1 TGCAGTGCTAGAGATGCGACAAAGAACACTGAAGCTTTCTTT CSARDATKNTEAFF
TRBJ1-5 few - TRBV12-3/TRBV12-4 TGTGCCAGCAGTTTAGGCACGAGCAATCAGCCCCAGCATTTT CASSLGTSNQPQHF
TRBJ2-5 many - TRBV14 TGTGCCAGCAGCCGACATGGGGGCCAAGAGACCCAGTACTTC CASSRHGGQETQYF
TRBJ2-7 - - TRBV15 TGTGCCACCAGCAGAGAGGACACCTCGAGGGCCTACGAGCAGTACTTC CATSREDTSRAYEQYF
TRBJ1-2 - - TRBV6-5 TGTGCCAGCAGTTACGGGGAGGCTGGCTACACCTTC CASSYGEAGYTF
TRBJ2-1 - TRBD2 TRBV7-8 TGTGCCAGCAGCCCGCCGGCGGGAGGTGAGCAGTTCTTC CASSPPAGGEQFF
TRBJ1-4 few - TRBV2 TGTGCCAGCAGTGAAGCGTCCGGGGCCGGTGAAAAACTGTTTTTT CASSEASGAGEKLFF
TRBJ2-7 many TRBD2 TRBV2 TGTGCCAGCAGCTGGACTAGCGGTACCTACGAGCAGTACTTC CASSWTSGTYEQYF
TRBJ1-6 - TRBD1 TRBV10-1 TGCGCCAGCAGGTCAGGACAGGGTGATTCACCCCTCCACTTT CASRSGQGDSPLHF
TRBJ1-1 - - TRBV7-8 TGTGCCAGCAGCTTAGGGCGGCCTGAAGCTTTCTTT CASSLGRPEAFF
TRBJ1-2 - TRBD1 TRBV18 TGTGCCAGCAAACCACAGGGGCCCTATGGCTACACCTTC CASKPQGPYGYTF
TRBJ2-1 many - TRBV6-1 TGTGCCAGCAGTGAATTCGGAGGGGTCGGTGAGCAGTTCTTC CASSEFGGVGEQFF
TRBJ1-1 - TRBD1 TRBV5-1 TGCGCCAGCGTTCGGACAGGGGACGGTCTGAACACTGAAGCTTTCTTT CASVRTGDGLNTEAFF
TRBJ1-1 - - TRBV2 TGTGCCAGCAGTGAAATCCAGAACACTGAAGCTTTCTTT CASSEIQNTEAFF
TRBJ1-4 - - TRBV29-1 TGCAGCGTTGTGGGGGACGGCTATAATGAAAAACTGTTTTTT CSVVGDGYNEKLFF
TRBJ2-7 many - TRBV18 TGTGCCAGCTCACCATTTGCTACCTACGAGCAGTACTTC CASSPFATYEQYF
TRBJ2-2 - - TRBV20-1 TGCAGTGCCAGTCGGATCGGAAAGCTGTTTTTT CSASRIGKLFF
TRBJ2-4 - - TRBV20-1 TGCAGTCCTCGGACTCGCCAAAACATTCAGTACTTC CSPRTRQNIQYF
TRBJ2-7 - TRBD2 TRBV19 TGTGCCAGTAGTATAGACGGGGGGGTCCACTACGAGCAGTACTTC CASSIDGGVHYEQYF
TRBJ2-1 - TRBD2 TRBV29-1 TGCAGCGTTGATGGGTATGGACTAGCGGCAAACAATGAGCAGTTCTTC CSVDGYGLAANNEQFF
TRBJ1-1 many TRBD1 TRBV6-1 TGTGCCAGCACCCAGTGGGCAGGGGGCCTCGCGAACACTGAAGCTTTCTTT CASTQWAGGLANTEAFF
TRBJ2-7 many - TRBV7-2 TGTGCCAGCAGTCTCAGGGGCTCCTACGAGCAGTACTTC CASSLRGSYEQYF
TRBJ1-5 many - TRBV7-2 TGTGCCAGCAGCCGAACGGCGGGATCATCTCTGGGGCAGCCCCAGCATTTT CASSRTAGSSLGQPQHF
TRBJ2-7 - TRBD2 TRBV4-1 TGCGCCAGCAGCCAACCCCAGCGGGACGGTGAGCAGTACTTC CASSQPQRDGEQYF
TRBJ2-7 - TRBD1 TRBV5-6 TGTGCCAGCAGCTCAGTGATGGGGACAGGGTGCGAGCAGTACTTC CASSSVMGTGCEQYF
TRBJ2-2 few TRBD1 TRBV5-4 TGTGCCAGCAGCTTTGGACAGGGCACCGGGGAGCTGTTTTTT CASSFGQGTGELFF
TRBJ2-2 - - TRBV19 TGTGCCAGTAGCCGGGACACTGACACCGGGGAGCTGTTTTTT CASSRDTDTGELFF
TRBJ2-2 - TRBD2 TRBV7-2 TGTGCCAGCAGCGTTCTAGCGGTAGGGACCGGGGAGCTGTTTTTT CASSVLAVGTGELFF
TRBJ1-2 once - TRBV24-1 TGTGCCACCGTGGGGGGCGGTAGCTATGGCTACACCTTC CATVGGGSYGYTF
TRBJ2-7 many TRBD2 TRBV6-5 TGTGCCAGCAGTTACTCACCGGGACTAACTCACTACGAGCAGTACTTC CASSYSPGLTHYEQYF
TRBJ1-2 - TRBD1 TRBV2 TGTGCCAGCAGTCCGGACAGGCTCGGTGGCTACACCTTC CASSPDRLGGYTF
TRBJ2-7 - TRBD2 TRBV10-3 TGTGCCATCAGTGATGGTGGGACTAGCGTGTACGAGCAGTACTTC CAISDGGTSVYEQYF
TRBJ2-7 - TRBD2 TRBV19 TGTGCCAGTAGTTCCAGGACTAGCGGCAACTACGAGCAGTACTTC CASSSRTSGNYEQYF